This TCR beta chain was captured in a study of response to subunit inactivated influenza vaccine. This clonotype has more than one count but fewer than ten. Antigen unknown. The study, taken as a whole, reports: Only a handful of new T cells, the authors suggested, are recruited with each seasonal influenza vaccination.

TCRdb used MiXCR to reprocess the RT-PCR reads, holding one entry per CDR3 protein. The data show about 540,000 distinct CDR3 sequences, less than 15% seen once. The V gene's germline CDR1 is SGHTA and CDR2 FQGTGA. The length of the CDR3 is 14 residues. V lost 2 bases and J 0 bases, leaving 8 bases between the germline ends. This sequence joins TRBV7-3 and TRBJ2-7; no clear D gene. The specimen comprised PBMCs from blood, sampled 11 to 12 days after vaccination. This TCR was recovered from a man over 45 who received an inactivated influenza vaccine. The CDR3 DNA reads TGTGCCAGCAGCTTATATGGCAGCTCCTACGAGCAGTACTTC. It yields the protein CASSLYGSSYEQYF.